This TCR beta chain stems from a study of T-cell memory formation after mild COVID-19. Notes on the study in general: Researchers report contracting CD4+ clones mostly in CM and EM, with CD8+ clones in EMRA. Later expanders leaned CD4+, whereas clones that contracted between day 15 and 85 were balanced CD4/CD8. There were some responding clones in pre-infection memory, which suggested that cross-reactive memory had joined.

A 5'RACE reaction primed in the constant segment made cDNA libraries of TCR alpha and TCR beta, and these carried sample barcodes and UMIs. TCRdb re-called the 5' RACE reads through MiXCR, storing one row per CDR3 protein. The sample yields 350,000 to 450,000 distinct CDR3 sequences, 15% to 25% seen once. A few counts support this clonotype. Antigen: not known. CDR3 length: 13 residues. Germline-derived CDR1 and CDR2 are DFQATT and SNEGSKA (reference sequence). V was clipped by 3 bases and J by 7 bases, with 15 bases between them. The gene calls are TRBV20-1 and TRBJ2-5, with D tentatively TRBD2 (6 bases). Sequenced material: PBMCs or a T cell subset sorted from them (not recorded which). The source is an adult woman who had mild COVID-19 (a few samples of this study predate the infection). Cell type and time point are not known. The CDR3 reads CSARAGSGGTQYF. CDR3 coding DNA: TGCAGTGCTAGGGCGGGGTCCGGTGGGACCCAGTACTTC.